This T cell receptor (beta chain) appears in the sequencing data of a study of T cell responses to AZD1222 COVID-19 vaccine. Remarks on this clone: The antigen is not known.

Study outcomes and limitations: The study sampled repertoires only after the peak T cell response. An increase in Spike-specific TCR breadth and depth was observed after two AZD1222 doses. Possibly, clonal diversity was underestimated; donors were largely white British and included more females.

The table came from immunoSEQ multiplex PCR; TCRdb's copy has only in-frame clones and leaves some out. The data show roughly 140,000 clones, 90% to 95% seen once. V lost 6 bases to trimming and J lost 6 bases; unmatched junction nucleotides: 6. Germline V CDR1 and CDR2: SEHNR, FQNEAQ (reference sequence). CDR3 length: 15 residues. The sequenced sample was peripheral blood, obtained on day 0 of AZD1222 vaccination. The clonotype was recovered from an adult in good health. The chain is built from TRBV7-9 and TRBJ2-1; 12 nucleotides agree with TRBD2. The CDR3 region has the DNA TGTGCCAGCAGGATGCTAGCGGGAGGGTCCAATGAGCAGTTCTTC. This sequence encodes CASRMLAGGSNEQFF.